This T cell receptor (beta chain) was profiled in a study of resident and recirculating memory T cells in vitiligo (dated by TCRdb to 2016 to 2019). With respect to the entire study: For TCR beta sequencing, epidermis was obtained by shave biopsy from two lesional and two nonlesional sites, and PBMCs were also collected, from each of a few stable vitiligo patients. Without cell sorting, samples were homogenized immediately before genomic DNA was extracted using the Qiagen DNeasy Blood & Tissue Kit. The goal of the human TCR beta sequencing was to check whether lesional vitiligo skin contained specific clones that differed from the clones found in nonlesional skin and blood.

Vitiligo counted as stable when lesions had not changed during the previous 6 months. To qualify as stable, patients additionally needed to show no confetti depigmentation, which is a clinical sign of active vitiligo. Any patient who had received treatment in the previous three months was excluded. Ficoll density gradient centrifugation was used to isolate PBMCs from heparinized blood, after which the PBMCs were flash-frozen. The immunoSEQ hsTCRB kit was used to amplify TCR beta chains from the genomic DNA. Sequencing of TCR beta libraries was performed on an Illumina MiSeq instrument by the immunoSEQ service. In the paper's pipeline: The immunoSEQ Analyzer was used to analyze the repertoire data. In its TCRdb copy, this immuneACCESS table keeps in-frame sequences only and misses some clones. Where compared with another copy, unresolved V genes explain less than half of these, and the others have no known cause. D and trimming were read from the DNA, whereas the V and J calls and clone size are those reported in that table. Present in this sample are 70,000 to 85,000 clones, about nine tenths of which were seen just once. The biggest ten clones account for less than 5% of the sample.

As concerns this clone: Its recognized antigen is unknown. Base qualities are not recorded, but no much larger clone differs from it by a single base.

For CDR1 and CDR2, the germline V gene lists MNHNS and SASEGT. The CDR3 spans 16 residues, from the cysteine through the phenylalanine. Only the CDR3 region is kept as DNA, spanning 48 bases read in frame from base 1. V and J are trimmed by 1 base and 6 bases, and the gene matches miss 7 bases of the junction. Study-wide findings and limitations: No unique dominant TCR clone was detected, and clonality varied among vitiligo lesions. Overlap and correlation analysis showed no significant repertoire overlap between biopsies except for each lesion with itself, even within a single patient. Working out how much the T cell clones identified in the vitiligo lesions and the human Trm versus Tcm pools each contribute will require future mechanistic studies. TCR sequences were not shared across biopsy sites or across patients, which suggests that different T cell clones infiltrate different lesions, a pattern described as private specificity.

The sequence links TRBV6-1 to TRBJ2-3, and 10 bases in between align with TRBD1. The sample consisted of blood. This clonotype was obtained from a male donor with vitiligo. CDR3 reads: CASSEGGGQGVDTQYF. The DNA sequence is as follows: TGTGCCAGCAGTGAAGGAGGTGGACAGGGGGTTGATACGCAGTATTTT.